One and the same sample provided the 15 T cell receptor beta chains below, sequenced in a study of radiotherapy plus CTLA-4 blockade in lung cancer. The repertoire was sequenced with immunoSEQ multiplex PCR; TCRdb's copy has only in-frame clones and lacks some. The sample has about 73,000 clones; 87% are singletons. The sequencing here drew on peripheral blood, taken from a patient treated with radiotherapy plus ipilimumab. Receptor source: a human donor with non-small cell lung cancer that progressed on radiotherapy plus ipilimumab.

V is TRBV5-4 and J is TRBJ2-2, with 8 positions matching TRBD2. CDR3 length: 17 residues. CDR1 and CDR2 (germline): SGHNT, YYREEE (reference sequence). Trimming removed 7 bases from V and 6 bases from J; junction bases left unmatched: 17. The CDR3 region is CASRRRSAGTSPGELFF. The CDR3 DNA reads TGTGCCAGCCGACGTCGCTCCGCCGGGACTAGTCCCGGGGAGCTGTTTTTT.

Only a few counts were recorded for this clone. V and J are TRBV6-6 and TRBJ1-1; D uncertain. This CDR3 region has 12 residues. Germline CDR1 is MNHNY and CDR2 is SVGAGI (reference sequence). V was clipped by 10 bases and J by 2 bases, with 11 bases between them. CDR3 coding DNA: TGTGCCACTTTGGATGCCAACACTGAAGCTTTCTTT. Translated, it gives CATLDANTEAFF.

This chain uses TRBV5-1 with TRBJ2-2, with D uncertain. The germline gives CDR1 SGHRS, CDR2 YFSETQ. V was cut by 1 base and J by 9 bases, with 7 bases left in between. The CDR3 covers 12 residues. The CDR3 coding sequence is TGCGCCAGCAGCTTGACTCCCAGGGAGCTGTTTTTT. Translating it yields CASSLTPRELFF.

The chain links TRBV15 to TRBJ2-7; D not certain. This CDR3 spans 15 amino acids. Germline lookup yields CDR1 LNHNV and CDR2 YYDKDF (reference sequence). V was clipped by 0 bases and J by 5 bases, with 14 bases between them. The CDR3 reads CATSRDFGNADEQYF. CDR3 coding DNA: TGTGCCACCAGCAGAGATTTTGGGAATGCCGACGAGCAGTACTTC.

The V call is TRBV6-5, the J call TRBJ2-5; D is unresolved. Matching the DNA end better, TRBJ2-7 makes the J call doubtful. The CDR3 sequence is 14 residues long. Germline V CDR1 and CDR2: MNHEY, SVGAGI. The CDR3: CASRARIDSYEQYF. The CDR3 DNA reads as TGTGCCAGCAGGGCCCGGATCGACTCCTACGAGCAGTACTTC.

This clone is categorized as medium-sized. V usage is TRBV2 and J usage is TRBJ1-1; D may be TRBD1 (5 bases). The V gene's germline CDR1 is SNHLY and CDR2 FYNNEI. This CDR3 is 13 amino acids long. Trimming took 6 bases from V and 0 from J, leaving 8 bases between them. CDR3 amino acids: CASRDNLNTEAFF. The CDR3 bases are TGTGCCAGCAGGGACAACCTGAACACTGAAGCTTTCTTT. The full variable domain, in which reference TRBV2 and TRBJ1-1 provide the parts outside the CDR3, is EPEVTQTPSHQVTQMGQEVILRCVPISNHLYFYWYRQILGQKVEFLVSFYNNEISEKSEIFDDQFSVERPDGSNFTLKIRSTKLEDSAMYFCASRDNLNTEAFFGQGTRLTVV.

The V call is TRBV5-4, the J call TRBJ1-4; 9 nucleotides match TRBD1. V was clipped by 0 bases and J by 5 bases; unmatched bases: 5. CDR1 and CDR2 from the germline V gene are SGHNT and YYREEE (reference sequence). CDR3 length equals 16 residues. The CDR3 protein is CASSLALGQGNEKLFF. The CDR3 bases are TGTGCCAGCAGCTTGGCCTTAGGACAGGGGAATGAAAAACTGTTTTTT. The full variable domain, in which reference TRBV5-4 and TRBJ1-4 provide the parts outside the CDR3, is ETGVTQSPTHLIKTRGQQVTLRCSSQSGHNTVSWYQQALGQGPQFIFQYYREEENGRGNFPPRFSGLQFPNYSSELNVNALELDDSALYLCASSLALGQGNEKLFFGSGTQLSVL.

V gene TRBV19 combines with J gene TRBJ1-1; 7 bases fit TRBD1. This CDR3 region has 14 residues. CDR1 is LNHDA, CDR2 SQIVND, per germline (reference sequence). V shed 5 bases, J shed 2 bases, and the junction held 5 bases outside the gene matches. The CDR3 here is CASSPGGTNTEAFF. The CDR3 nucleotides are TGTGCCAGTAGTCCAGGGGGGACCAACACTGAAGCTTTCTTT.

The chain couples TRBV7-3 to TRBJ2-5; no firm D call. CDR1 and CDR2 from the germline V gene are SGHTA and FQGTGA. There are 13 residues in the CDR3. Trimming removed 3 bases at V and 5 bases at J, with 10 bases between. DNA for the CDR3: TGTGCCAGCAGCTTCCAGGTTGGCGAGACCCAGTACTTC. As protein: CASSFQVGETQYF.

This rearrangement joins TRBV6-5 to TRBJ1-4, with 7 bases matching TRBD1. CDR1 and CDR2 from the germline V gene are MNHEY and SVGAGI. This CDR3 spans 16 amino acids. Trimming at V came to 4 bases and at J to 0 bases, leaving 5 bases not matched to a gene. CDR3 loop: CASSWTGPATNEKLFF. In DNA form, the CDR3 reads TGTGCCAGCAGTTGGACAGGCCCGGCAACTAATGAAAAACTGTTTTTT.

The CDR3 here is CASSPRQGWYGYTF. The CDR3 DNA reads TGTGCCAGCAGTCCCCGACAGGGATGGTATGGCTACACCTTC. V gene TRBV6-5 combines with J gene TRBJ1-2; 7 bases match TRBD1. CDR3 size: 14 residues. In germline, CDR1 is MNHEY, CDR2 SVGAGI. Trimming at V came to 5 bases and at J to 5 bases, leaving 8 bases not matched to a gene.

The chain has TRBV25-1 and TRBJ1-2; possible D gene TRBD1, 6 bases. V was cut by 2 bases and J by 0 bases, with 10 bases left in between. CDR1 and CDR2 from the germline V gene are MGHDK and SYGVNS. The CDR3 loop spans 15 amino acids. This CDR3 reads CASSETGISNYGYTF. The CDR3 bases are TGTGCCAGCAGTGAAACAGGGATATCTAACTATGGCTACACCTTC.

This chain links TRBV5-1 with TRBJ2-1, with D maybe TRBD2 (5 bases). Germline V lookup: CDR1 SGHRS, CDR2 YFSETQ. Trimming removed 0 bases at V and 7 bases at J, with 5 bases between. This CDR3 comprises 12 residues. This CDR3 reads CASSLGGNEQFF. In DNA, the CDR3 is TGCGCCAGCAGCTTGGGAGGGAATGAGCAGTTCTTC.

The table lists this clone with a count of one. The chain joins TRBV2 to TRBJ2-3; no clear D gene. Trimming took 4 bases from V and 0 from J, leaving 2 bases between them. CDR1 and CDR2 from the germline V gene are SNHLY and FYNNEI. The CDR3 totals 12 residues. CDR3 bases: TGTGCCAGCAGTGGAAGCACAGATACGCAGTATTTT. It is translated as CASSGSTDTQYF. Full variable domain (outside the CDR3, taken from reference TRBV2 and TRBJ2-3): EPEVTQTPSHQVTQMGQEVILRCVPISNHLYFYWYRQILGQKVEFLVSFYNNEISEKSEIFDDQFSVERPDGSNFTLKIRSTKLEDSAMYFCASSGSTDTQYFGPGTRLTVL.

As DNA, the CDR3 is TGTGCTACCAGCCCACTAGGGGCCAGCTCCTACGAGCAGTACTTC. Residues: CATSPLGASSYEQYF. The rearrangement joins TRBV7-7 to TRBJ2-7; D is perhaps TRBD1 or TRBD2 (5 bases each). The CDR3 is made up of 15 amino acids. From germline, CDR1 is SSHAT and CDR2 FNYEAQ (reference sequence).